The 11 T cell receptor beta chains presented below share a single source sample, sequenced in a study of early T cells in non-severe SARS-CoV-2 infection. One entry per CDR3 protein, called by TCRdb with MiXCR from the 5' RACE reads. The sample comprises roughly 100,000 distinct CDR3 sequences, about an eighth of which are singletons, and 6% to 7.5% rests with the top ten. Sequenced: whole blood. The receptor source for this set is an adult who was a healthcare worker with PCR-confirmed SARS-CoV-2 infection or an uninfected control (not recorded which).

This clonotype has just a few counts. This chain links TRBV30 with TRBJ1-2; D call uncertain. This CDR3 contains 15 residues. Germline-derived CDR1 and CDR2 are GTSNPN and SVGIG (reference sequence). Trimming took off 8 bases at V and 4 bases at J, with 23 bases between the two ends. The CDR3 region has the DNA TGTGCCGGGCTAGCCCGTACCCAGTTTGGCTATGGCTACACCTTC. Protein: CAGLARTQFGYGYTF. Variable domain in full (rest from reference TRBV30 and TRBJ1-2): SQTIHQWPATLVQPVGSPLSLECTVEGTSNPNLYWYRQAAGRGLQLLFYSVGIGQISSEVPQNLSASRPQDRQFILSSKKLLLSDSGFYLCAGLARTQFGYGYTFGSGTRLTVV.

The CDR3 here is CASSSLLLGQKGKSSYEQYF. In nucleotides, the CDR3 is TGCGCCAGCAGCTCCTTACTTCTCGGACAGAAAGGAAAGAGCTCCTACGAGCAGTACTTC. The V and J genes are TRBV4-1 and TRBJ2-7, with TRBD1 as a possible D gene (6 bases). The germline V gene has CDR1 MGHRA and CDR2 YSYEKL. The CDR3 is 20 residues long. V was trimmed by 5 bases and J by 0 bases, leaving 29 bases between them.

This clonotype was counted at least ten times. The chain is built from TRBV20-1 and TRBJ2-5; 7 bases align to TRBD2. Germline V gene lookup returns CDR1 DFQATT and CDR2 SNEGSKA (reference sequence). CDR3 size: 12 residues. CDR3 sequence (DNA): TGCAGCTCGGGGAGGGGTCAAGAGACCCAGTACTTC. Amino acids: CSSGRGQETQYF.

This clonotype has a count of ten or more. The rearrangement uses TRBV5-6 and TRBJ2-1, with 14 positions matching TRBD2. Trimming at V came to 2 bases and at J to 9 bases, leaving 1 base not matched to a gene. In germline, CDR1 is SGHDT, CDR2 YYEEEE. This CDR3 contains 14 residues. The CDR3 coding sequence is TGTGCCAGCAGCTTCGGACTAGCGGGAGGTGAGCAGTTCTTC. Its translation: CASSFGLAGGEQFF.

This clonotype was detected many times. The CDR3 sequence: CASSVDLGGIYNEQFF. The CDR3 region has the DNA TGTGCCAGCAGCGTAGATCTGGGAGGGATCTACAATGAGCAGTTCTTC. V gene TRBV9 combines with J gene TRBJ2-1, with 7 bases fitting TRBD2. J was trimmed by 3 bases and V by 0 bases; bases with no gene match: 6. Germline V gene lookup returns CDR1 SGDLS and CDR2 YYNGEE. The CDR3 contains 16 residues.

This rearrangement joins TRBV6-5 to TRBJ2-7; the match to TRBD1 covers 8 bases. This CDR3 contains 14 residues. Germline CDR1 reads MNHEY; CDR2 reads SVGAGI. Germline trimming cut 6 bases from V and 7 bases from J; bases unmatched to any gene: 11. DNA for the CDR3: TGTGCCAGCAGCCCCGCCCAGGGGGCGAGAGAGCAGTACTTC. This codes for CASSPAQGAREQYF.

The chain uses TRBV12-3 or TRBV12-4 and TRBJ1-2; no definite D call. The CDR3 is made up of 12 amino acids. Trimming took 5 bases from V and 7 from J, leaving 11 bases between them. The CDR3 region is CASSEARSGYTF. CDR3 nucleotide sequence: TGTGCCAGCAGTGAAGCAAGAAGTGGCTACACCTTC.

V and J are TRBV12-3 or TRBV12-4 and TRBJ1-1; D not certain. The CDR3 runs 12 residues. V lost 1 base, J lost 8 bases, and 8 bases lay in between. CDR3 in DNA: TGTGCCAGCAGTTTAGGGACGTTCGAAGCTTTCTTT. Its translation is CASSLGTFEAFF.

The chain uses TRBV6-5 and TRBJ2-7, with a weak D call TRBD2 (5 bases). Germline CDR1 MNHEY, CDR2 SVGAGI. Trimming removed 1 base at V and 1 base at J, with 11 bases between. The CDR3 loop spans 15 amino acids. The CDR3: CASSYFPSGSYEQYF. The CDR3 DNA reads TGTGCCAGCAGTTACTTTCCGAGCGGATCCTACGAGCAGTACTTC.

This clonotype was seen a few times. This chain connects TRBV3-1 to TRBJ2-2; no clear D. V gave up 3 bases and J gave up 5 bases, with 4 bases separating them. The CDR3 contains 12 residues. CDR1 is LGHDT and CDR2 is YNNKEL in the germline V gene (reference sequence). This CDR3 is CASSHKTGELFF. The DNA for the CDR3 is TGTGCCAGCAGCCACAAGACCGGGGAGCTGTTTTTT.

This sequence joins TRBV27 and TRBJ2-3; D remains unclear. Germline CDR1 reads MNHEY; CDR2 reads SMNVEV (reference sequence). V was shortened by 6 bases and J by 2 bases, with 9 bases between the two germline ends. This CDR3 has 13 residues. The CDR3 DNA follows: TGTGCCAGCAGCCTACTCCCCACAGATACGCAGTATTTT. The encoded protein is CASSLLPTDTQYF.